These 7 T cell receptor beta chains were all obtained from the same sample, sequenced in a study of response to subunit inactivated influenza vaccine. Using its own MiXCR run on the RT-PCR reads, TCRdb lists one record per CDR3 protein. The sample has about 650,000 distinct CDR3 sequences, 15% to 17% seen once. Sequencing was performed on PBMCs from blood, taken 11 to 12 days after vaccination. The receptors derive from a man aged 50-59 years who received an inactivated influenza vaccine.

This clonotype turned up a few times. The chain links TRBV12-3 or TRBV12-4 to TRBJ2-3; 11 bases map to TRBD1. The trim removed 5 bases at V and 3 bases at J, leaving 7 bases unmatched. This CDR3 has 16 residues. CDR3 in DNA: TGTGCCAGCAGTCCCGTCGGACAGGGGGCGACAGATACGCAGTATTTT. This sequence encodes CASSPVGQGATDTQYF.

This clonotype was detected ten times or more. This chain joins TRBV7-2 and TRBJ1-4, with 7 bases that match TRBD1. CDR1 SGHTA and CDR2 FQGNSA come from the germline V gene. This CDR3 has 15 amino acids. The ends lost 4 bases at V and 6 bases at J; junction bases unmatched: 8. The CDR3 DNA follows: TGTGCCAGCAGCTCGAGGGGGCGAAGAGATGAAAAACTGTTTTTT. Translating gives CASSSRGRRDEKLFF.

This clonotype was seen more than once but under ten times. V is TRBV18 and J is TRBJ1-5; TRBD1 agrees at 8 bases. The CDR3 is made up of 16 amino acids. Germline V gives CDR1 KGHSH, CDR2 LQKENI. After removal of 5 bases from V and 5 bases from J, the junction contained 11 bases not matched to a gene. The CDR3 nucleotides are TGTGCCAGCTCATCGGGACAGGCGGGTTCGCATCAGCCCCAGCATTTT. This codes for CASSSGQAGSHQPQHF.

The rearrangement uses TRBV10-3 and TRBJ2-1, with D perhaps matching TRBD1 (6 bases). V lost 7 bases to trimming and J lost 2 bases, with 9 bases between them. CDR1 and CDR2 from the germline V gene are ENHRY and SYGVKD. The CDR3 spans 13 residues. Here the CDR3 reads CAINGQTYNEQFF. The DNA for the CDR3 is TGTGCCATCAATGGACAGACCTACAATGAGCAGTTCTTC.

This clonotype turned up a few times. This chain links TRBV10-1 with TRBJ2-2, with 8 bases lining up with TRBD2. The junction had 15 bases not matched to a gene; V was cut back by 2 bases and J by 7 bases. The CDR3 length is 18 residues. CDR1 and CDR2 from the germline V gene are WNHNN and SYGVQD (reference sequence). CDR3 amino acids: CASSENRLAYRNRGELFF. CDR3 coding DNA: TGCGCCAGCAGTGAGAATCGACTAGCGTATAGGAATCGCGGGGAGCTGTTTTTT.

This clonotype was observed a handful of times. The J gene is TRBJ2-1, the V gene TRBV7-9; 8 bases are a match to TRBD2. V was clipped by 10 bases and J by 5 bases; unmatched bases: 4. The CDR3 extends over 12 amino acids. Germline loops: CDR1 SEHNR, CDR2 FQNEAQ (reference sequence). CDR3 nucleotides: TGTGCCATCCAGCGGGAGCACAATGAGCAGTTCTTC. The encoded protein is CAIQREHNEQFF.

The chain carries TRBV5-5 and TRBJ2-1; D tentatively reads TRBD1 or TRBD2 (7 bases each). The germline CDR1 and CDR2 sequences are SGHKS and YYEKEE (reference sequence). V was trimmed by 0 bases and J by 4 bases, leaving 17 bases between them. There are 17 residues in the CDR3. Here the CDR3 reads CASSLGGGGISYNEQFF. CDR3 in DNA: TGTGCCAGCAGCTTGGGGGGAGGGGGCATATCTTACAATGAGCAGTTCTTC. Full variable domain (rest looked up from reference TRBV5-5 and TRBJ2-1): DAGVTQSPTHLIKTRGQQVTLRCSPISGHKSVSWYQQVLGQGPQFIFQYYEKEERGRGNFPDRFSARQFPNYSSELNVNALLLGDSALYLCASSLGGGGISYNEQFFGPGTRLTVL.